What follows are 19 T cell receptor beta chains derived from one specimen sequenced in a study of beta chain features in type 1 diabetes. General study points: Among all four CD4+ subsets, Type 1 diabetes patients had TCRB CDR3s that were moderately but significantly shorter.

Every isolated RNA sample was fully reverse transcribed, so sequencing captured expressed TCRB transcripts. Libraries were prepared by immunoSEQ multiplex PCR; TCRdb keeps only in-frame clonotypes and omits some of them. The sample yields about 45,000 clones, approximately 70% seen once. Their specific antigens are unknown. Sample: Tregs from blood. Receptors originate from a woman under 30 with type 1 diabetes.

The genes are TRBV7-2 and TRBJ2-3; 10 bases line up with TRBD2. V shed 7 bases and J 4 bases; nucleotides not matched to a gene: 11. CDR1 is SGHTA, CDR2 FQGNSA, per germline. This CDR3 spans 16 amino acids. The CDR3 DNA is TGTGCCAGCACCCCTAGCGGGAGTGTTCGTGCAGATACGCAGTATTTT. Translated: CASTPSGSVRADTQYF.

This chain links TRBV7-8 with TRBJ2-7, with a weak D call TRBD2 (6 bases). The length of the CDR3 is 12 residues. The germline V gene has CDR1 SGHVS and CDR2 FQNEAQ. In nucleotides, the CDR3 is TGTGCGGAGGGAGAAGGGCCCTACGAGCAGTACTTC. It codes for CAEGEGPYEQYF.

This clone was counted a few times. The chain recombines TRBV7-9 with TRBJ1-1; D gene ambiguous. V was trimmed by 3 bases and J by 4 bases, leaving 15 bases between them. The V gene's germline CDR1 is SEHNR and CDR2 FQNEAQ (reference sequence). The CDR3 extends over 15 amino acids. This chain's CDR3 is CASSFQGVRVTEAFF. CDR3 DNA sequence: TGTGCCAGCAGCTTTCAAGGAGTTCGGGTCACTGAAGCTTTCTTT.

This clone has just a few counts. CDR3 protein: CASESGTSGYNEQFF. CDR3 nucleotide sequence: TGTGCCAGCGAATCAGGGACTAGCGGCTACAATGAGCAGTTCTTC. The V gene is TRBV6-1, the J gene TRBJ2-1; 11 bases are shared with TRBD2. The CDR3 has 15 residues. V gave up 8 bases and J gave up 3 bases; unmatched junction bases: 6. Germline CDR1 is MNHNS and CDR2 is SASEGT.

The chain links TRBV4-2 to TRBJ2-1, with a tentative D call TRBD2 (6 bases). V gave up 4 bases and J gave up 8 bases, with 21 bases separating them. Germline V gene lookup returns CDR1 LGHNA and CDR2 YNFKEQ. The CDR3 covers 16 residues. The CDR3 here is CASSLNRDSNVYEQFF. The CDR3 nucleotides are TGTGCCAGCAGCCTAAACCGGGACTCCAACGTCTATGAGCAGTTCTTC.

This chain links TRBV1 with TRBJ2-3; the tabulated D call, TRBD2, remains unverified against the DNA. TRBV1 is flagged as a pseudogene. This CDR3 is 17 amino acids long. The CDR3 here is CTSSQVVAGPRVDTQYF. In DNA form, the CDR3 reads TGCACCAGCAGCCAAGTGGTAGCGGGGCCACGGGTGGATACGCAGTATTTT.

The rearrangement links TRBV12-5 to TRBJ2-1; TRBD1 might be the D (6 bases). The germline V gene encodes CDR1 LGHNT and CDR2 FRNRAP. The CDR3 spans 11 residues. The V end lost 5 bases, the J end lost 13 bases, and 12 bases lay between the germline ends. The CDR3 coding sequence is TGTGCTAGTGGTCTAACGACAGGACAGTTCTTC. It codes for CASGLTTGQFF.

This clone has a handful of counts. V gene TRBV6-1 combines with J gene TRBJ2-1; 8 nucleotides align to TRBD2. Unmatched junction bases numbered 13, after V lost 8 bases and J lost 7 bases. CDR1 and CDR2 (germline): MNHNS, SASEGT. The CDR3 has 15 amino acids. This CDR3 is CASLTGTRVSNEQFF. For the CDR3, the DNA is TGTGCCAGCTTAACCGGGACTAGGGTGTCGAATGAGCAGTTCTTC.

The genes are TRBV11-2 and TRBJ2-5, with 8 bases that match TRBD2. The CDR3 has 17 residues. In germline, CDR1 is SGHAT, CDR2 FQNNGV. J gave up 2 bases and V 7 bases, and 15 bases lay outside the gene matches. The CDR3 protein is CASTQFGGGRGQETQYF. The CDR3 bases are TGTGCCAGCACCCAGTTCGGCGGGGGGCGGGGACAAGAGACCCAGTACTTC.

Turning to this clone: The junction shows a germline mismatch at one end, possibly a read error. J is TRBJ2-7 and V is TRBV27, with 9 positions matching TRBD2. Germline V CDR1 and CDR2: MNHEY, SMNVEV (reference sequence). This CDR3 has 14 residues. DNA of the CDR3: TGTGCCAGCAGGGCGGGGGGGCGGACTTACGAGCAGTGCTTC. Protein product: CASRAGGRTYEQCF.

This clone was observed a few times. V is TRBV5-1 and J is TRBJ1-6; D uncertain. Trimming left V 3 bases short and J 7 bases short, with 8 bases between. CDR1 and CDR2 (germline): SGHRS, YFSETQ. The CDR3 sequence is 13 residues long. The CDR3 nucleotides read TGCGCCAGCAGCTCCGGTCTGAATTCACCCCTCCACTTT. It is translated as CASSSGLNSPLHF.

The V gene is TRBV7-2, the J gene TRBJ2-3; possibly TRBD2 for D (6 bases). This CDR3 contains 13 residues. Looked up from germline, CDR1 is SGHTA and CDR2 is FQGNSA. The ends were cut back, 10 bases at V and 0 bases at J, with 11 bases in the middle. CDR3 loop: CANTGTSTDTQYF. DNA of the CDR3: TGTGCCAACACGGGGACTAGCACAGATACGCAGTATTTT.

The sample holds a few counts of this clone. The rearrangement joins TRBV7-9 to TRBJ1-3; D gene unclear. V was clipped by 5 bases and J by 2 bases, with 4 bases between them. The CDR3 totals 12 residues. Germline CDR1 is SEHNR and CDR2 is FQNEAQ (reference sequence). CDR3 region: CASSAAGNTIYF. DNA for the CDR3: TGTGCCAGCAGCGCGGCTGGAAACACCATATATTTT.

In this sample, this clone turned up a few times. This chain links TRBV5-1 with TRBJ2-7, with TRBD1 matching 9 bases. This CDR3 has 13 residues. J lost 6 bases, V lost 4 bases, and 5 bases had no gene match. The germline gives CDR1 SGHRS, CDR2 YFSETQ. CDR3 sequence: CASSPGQGGEQYF. The CDR3 bases are TGCGCCAGCAGCCCGGGACAGGGAGGCGAGCAGTACTTC.

J is TRBJ2-2 and V is TRBV19, with D possibly TRBD1 on 6 matching bases. CDR1 is LNHDA and CDR2 is SQIVND in the germline V gene (reference sequence). The CDR3 extends over 14 amino acids. Trimming took 2 bases from V and 9 from J, leaving 13 bases between them. The CDR3 DNA follows: TGTGCCAGTAGTATACTGGCAGGGGATCGGGAGCTGTTTTTT. The encoded protein is CASSILAGDRELFF.

The V call is TRBV4-3, the J call TRBJ1-3; D may be TRBD1 (5 bases). V was pared by 4 bases and J by 4 bases, with 14 bases between. The CDR3 length is 15 residues. In germline, CDR1 is LGHNA, CDR2 YSLEER. CDR3 bases: TGCGCCAGCAGCCGGTTGGGAGGGGAGGGAAACACCATATATTTT. This encodes CASSRLGGEGNTIYF.

This clone was seen more than once but under ten times. The chain combines TRBV19 with TRBJ2-4; D might be TRBD1 (6 bases). V was pared by 4 bases and J by 8 bases, with 18 bases between. Per the germline V gene, CDR1 is LNHDA and CDR2 is SQIVND (reference sequence). The CDR3 is 15 amino acids. CDR3 amino acids: CASSTRDKPRDIQYF. As DNA, the CDR3 is TGTGCCAGTAGTACCCGGGACAAACCTAGGGACATTCAGTACTTC.

The V and J genes are TRBV28 and TRBJ2-1, with TRBD2 matching 9 bases. Unmatched junction bases numbered 5, after V lost 10 bases and J lost 1 base. In germline, CDR1 is MDHEN, CDR2 SYDVKM. The CDR3 length is 14 residues. The CDR3 is CAIIAGDSYNEQFF. The CDR3 DNA is TGTGCCATTATAGCGGGGGATTCCTACAATGAGCAGTTCTTC.

This clone has more than one count but fewer than ten. The CDR3 sequence: CASCNLVSGNQPQHF. CDR3 nucleotides: TGTGCCAGCTGTAATCTTGTCAGTGGCAATCAGCCCCAGCATTTT. The chain couples TRBV6-6 to TRBJ1-5; D remains ambiguous. This CDR3 is built from 15 residues. V gave up 8 bases and J gave up 2 bases, with 16 bases separating them. Germline CDR1 and CDR2: MNHNY and SVGAGI (reference sequence).